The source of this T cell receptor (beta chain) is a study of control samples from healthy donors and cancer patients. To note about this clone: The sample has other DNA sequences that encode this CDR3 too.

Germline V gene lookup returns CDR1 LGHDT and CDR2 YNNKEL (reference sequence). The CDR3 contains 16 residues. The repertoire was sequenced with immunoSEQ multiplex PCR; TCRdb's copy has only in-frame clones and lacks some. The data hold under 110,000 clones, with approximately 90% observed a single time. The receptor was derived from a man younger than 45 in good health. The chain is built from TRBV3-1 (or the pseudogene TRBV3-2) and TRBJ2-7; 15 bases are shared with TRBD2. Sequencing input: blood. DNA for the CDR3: TGTGCCAGCAGCCGATGGACTAGCGGGGGGGCTCTAAACAAGTACGTT. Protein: CASSRWTSGGALNKYV.